This T cell receptor beta chain was profiled in a study of blood T cell repertoires in COVID-19. At the level of the study: COVID-19 samples from acute and convalescent phases originated in the United States, Italy and Spain. The cDNA or gDNA used as material had been derived from T cells, B-cell-depleted T cells, or PBMCs.

Original processing notes: Reference gene primers were amplified, and this amplification served to estimate nucleated cell counts. Method: immunoSEQ multiplex PCR; TCRdb's copy keeps in-frame clones and lacks some. The V and J calls and clone size were taken over from that table, and D and trimming were inferred from the DNA. The sample lists fewer than 650,000 clones, roughly nine tenths seen once, with about 8.2% in the top ten. Enrolment of Seattle patients took place during active infection, and they were followed longitudinally. J gave up 7 bases and V 5 bases, and 6 bases lay outside the gene matches. This CDR3 region has 14 residues. The germline V gene has CDR1 MNHEY and CDR2 SVGAGI.

The sequence was obtained from a woman in her forties or fifties with COVID-19, enrolled during active disease. The J gene is TRBJ2-2, the V gene TRBV6-5; 8 bases agree with TRBD2. Sequencing was carried out using peripheral blood. The CDR3 sequence is CASSRGGPGGELFF. In nucleotides, the CDR3 is TGTGCCAGCAGTCGGGGGGGGCCGGGCGGGGAGCTGTTTTTT.